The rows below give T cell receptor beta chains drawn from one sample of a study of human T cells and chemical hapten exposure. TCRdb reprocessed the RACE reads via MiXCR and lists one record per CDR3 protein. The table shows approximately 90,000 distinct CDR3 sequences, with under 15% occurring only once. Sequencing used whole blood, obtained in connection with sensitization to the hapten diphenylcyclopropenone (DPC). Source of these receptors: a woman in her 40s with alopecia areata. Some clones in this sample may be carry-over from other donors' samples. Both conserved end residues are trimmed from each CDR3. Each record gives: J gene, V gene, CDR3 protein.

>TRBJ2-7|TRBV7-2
ASSFLRGSSYEQY
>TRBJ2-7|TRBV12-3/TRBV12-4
ASSRRDISYEQY
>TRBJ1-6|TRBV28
AGRGTANSPLH
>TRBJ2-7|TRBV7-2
ASSFAAGEYEQY
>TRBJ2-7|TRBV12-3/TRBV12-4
ASSLRLSGTYEQY
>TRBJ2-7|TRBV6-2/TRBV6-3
ASSYIRDYEQY
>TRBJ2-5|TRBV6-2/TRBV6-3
ASSPAAETQY
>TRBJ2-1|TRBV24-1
ATLGPVPGPYNEQF
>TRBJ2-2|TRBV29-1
SVGQGGETGELF
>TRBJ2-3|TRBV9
ASSVGGLAGAQDTQY
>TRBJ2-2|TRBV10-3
AIKRTENTGELF
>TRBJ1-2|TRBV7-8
ASSLGGQGLYGYT
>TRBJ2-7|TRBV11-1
ASSPGGRGEQY
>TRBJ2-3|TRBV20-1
SASSGGLAGDTQY
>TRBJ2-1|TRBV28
ASKQRNEQF
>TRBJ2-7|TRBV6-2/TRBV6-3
ASSYAYEQY
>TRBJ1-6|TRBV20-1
SASSLTVSNSPLH
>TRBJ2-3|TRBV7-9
ASSLGGPGQDTQY
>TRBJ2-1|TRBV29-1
SVGQGLNEQF
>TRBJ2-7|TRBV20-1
SAREGTGSRNEQY
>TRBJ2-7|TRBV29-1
SVAPGAIAEQY
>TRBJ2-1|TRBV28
ASRVVGGDYNEQF